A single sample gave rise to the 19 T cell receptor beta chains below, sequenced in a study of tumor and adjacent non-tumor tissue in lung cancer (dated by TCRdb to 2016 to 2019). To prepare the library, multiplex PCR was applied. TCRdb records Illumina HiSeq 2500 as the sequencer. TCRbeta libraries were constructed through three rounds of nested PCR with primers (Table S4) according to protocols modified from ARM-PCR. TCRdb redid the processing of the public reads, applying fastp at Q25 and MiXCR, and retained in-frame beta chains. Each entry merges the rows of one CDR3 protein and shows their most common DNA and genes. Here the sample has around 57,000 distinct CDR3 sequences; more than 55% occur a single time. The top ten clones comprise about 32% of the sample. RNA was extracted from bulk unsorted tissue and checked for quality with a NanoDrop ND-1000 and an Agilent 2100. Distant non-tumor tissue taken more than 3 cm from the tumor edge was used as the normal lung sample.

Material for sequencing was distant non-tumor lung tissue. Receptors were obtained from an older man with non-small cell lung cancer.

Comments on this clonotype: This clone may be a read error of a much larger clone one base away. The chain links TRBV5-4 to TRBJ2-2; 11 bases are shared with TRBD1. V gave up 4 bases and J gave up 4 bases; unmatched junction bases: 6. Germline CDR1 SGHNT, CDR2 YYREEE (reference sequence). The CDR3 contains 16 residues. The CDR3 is CASSPRTGGFTGELFF. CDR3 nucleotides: TGTGCCAGCAGCCCTCGGACAGGGGGCTTCACCGGGGAGCTGTTTTTT.

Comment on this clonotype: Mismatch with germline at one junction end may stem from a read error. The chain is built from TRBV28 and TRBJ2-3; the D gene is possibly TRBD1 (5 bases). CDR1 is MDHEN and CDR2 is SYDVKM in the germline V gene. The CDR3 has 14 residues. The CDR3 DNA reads TGTGCCGGCAGTGCACCGCCAGGGTGGGATACGCAGTATTTT. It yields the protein CAGSAPPGWDTQYF.

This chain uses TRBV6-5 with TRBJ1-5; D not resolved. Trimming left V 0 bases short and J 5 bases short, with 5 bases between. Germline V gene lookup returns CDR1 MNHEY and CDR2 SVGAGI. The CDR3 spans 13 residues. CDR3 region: CASSYSHDQPQHF. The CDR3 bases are TGTGCCAGCAGTTACTCGCATGATCAGCCCCAGCATTTT.

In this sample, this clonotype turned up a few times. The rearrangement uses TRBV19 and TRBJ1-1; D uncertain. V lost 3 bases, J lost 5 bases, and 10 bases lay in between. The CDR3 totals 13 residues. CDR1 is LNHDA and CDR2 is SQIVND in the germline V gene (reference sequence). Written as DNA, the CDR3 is TGTGCCAGTAGTATGGGAGGTGGGACTGAAGCTTTCTTT. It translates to CASSMGGGTEAFF. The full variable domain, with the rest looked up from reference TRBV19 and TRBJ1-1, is DGGITQSPKYLFRKEGQNVTLSCEQNLNHDAMYWYRQDPGQGLRLIYYSQIVNDFQKGDIAEGYSVSREKKESFPLTVTSAQKNPTAFYLCASSMGGGTEAFFGQGTRLTVV.

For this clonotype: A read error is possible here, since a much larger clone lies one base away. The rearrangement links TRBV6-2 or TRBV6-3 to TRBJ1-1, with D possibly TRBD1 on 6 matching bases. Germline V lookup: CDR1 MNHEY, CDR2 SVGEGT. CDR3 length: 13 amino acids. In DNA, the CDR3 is TGTGCCAGTCGGGACAACAAGAACACTGAAGTTTTCTTT. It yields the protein CASRDNKNTEVFF.

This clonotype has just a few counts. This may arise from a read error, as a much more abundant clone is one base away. The CDR3 reads CASSQPQGTANTDAFF. DNA of the CDR3: TGTGCCAGCAGCCAGCCCCAAGGGACAGCGAACACTGATGCTTTCTTT. J is TRBJ1-1 and V is TRBV4-2; 7 bases align to TRBD1. The CDR3 length is 16 residues. Germline values: CDR1 LGHNA, CDR2 YNFKEQ.

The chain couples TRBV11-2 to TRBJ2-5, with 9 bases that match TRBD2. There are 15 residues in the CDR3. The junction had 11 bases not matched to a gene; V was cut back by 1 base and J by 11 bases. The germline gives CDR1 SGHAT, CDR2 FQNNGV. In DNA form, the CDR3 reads TGTGCCAGCAGCTTAGGTGGGACTAGCCTAGAGGCTCAGTACTTC. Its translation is CASSLGGTSLEAQYF.

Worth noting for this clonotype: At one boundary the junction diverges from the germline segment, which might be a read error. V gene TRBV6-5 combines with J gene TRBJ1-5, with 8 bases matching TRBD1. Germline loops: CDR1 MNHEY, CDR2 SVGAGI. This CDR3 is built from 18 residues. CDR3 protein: CASSQGMDRVQTNQPQHF. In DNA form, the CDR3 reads TGCGCCAGCAGTCAGGGGATGGACAGGGTGCAGACCAATCAACCCCAGCATTTT.

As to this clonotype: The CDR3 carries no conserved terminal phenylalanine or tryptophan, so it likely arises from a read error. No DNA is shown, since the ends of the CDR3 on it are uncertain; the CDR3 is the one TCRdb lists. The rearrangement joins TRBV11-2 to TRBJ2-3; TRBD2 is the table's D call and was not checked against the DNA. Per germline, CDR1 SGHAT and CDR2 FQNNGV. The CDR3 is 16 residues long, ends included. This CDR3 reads CASSLWEGKRTDTLYL.

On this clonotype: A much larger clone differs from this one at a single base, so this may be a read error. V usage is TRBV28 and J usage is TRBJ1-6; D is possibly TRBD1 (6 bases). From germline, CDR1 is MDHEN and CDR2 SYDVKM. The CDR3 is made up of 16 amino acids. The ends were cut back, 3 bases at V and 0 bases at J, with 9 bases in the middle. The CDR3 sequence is CASSFPRGSYNSPLHF. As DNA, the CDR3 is TGTGCCAGCAGTTTCCCCAGGGGCTCCTATAATTCACCCCTCCACTTT.

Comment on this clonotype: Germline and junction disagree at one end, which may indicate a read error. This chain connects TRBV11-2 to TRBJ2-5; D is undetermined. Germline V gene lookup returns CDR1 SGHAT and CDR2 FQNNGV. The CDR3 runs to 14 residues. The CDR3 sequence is CASSFVMGRKTHYF. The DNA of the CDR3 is TGTGCCAGCAGTTTCGTTATGGGTAGGAAGACCCATTACTTC.

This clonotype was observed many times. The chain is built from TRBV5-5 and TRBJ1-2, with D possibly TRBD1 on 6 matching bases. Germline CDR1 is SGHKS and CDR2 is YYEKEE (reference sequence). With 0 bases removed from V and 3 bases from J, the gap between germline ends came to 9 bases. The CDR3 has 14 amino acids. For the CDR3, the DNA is TGTGCCAGCAGCTTGGTACAGGGAGACTATGGCTACACCTTC. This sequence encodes CASSLVQGDYGYTF.

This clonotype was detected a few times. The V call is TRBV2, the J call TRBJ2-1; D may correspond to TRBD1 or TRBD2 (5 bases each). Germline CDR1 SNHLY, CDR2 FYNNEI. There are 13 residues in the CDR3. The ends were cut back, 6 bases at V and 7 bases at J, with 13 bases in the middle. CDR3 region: CASRGDLNNEQFF. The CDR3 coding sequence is TGTGCCAGCAGGGGGGACCTTAATAATGAGCAGTTCTTC. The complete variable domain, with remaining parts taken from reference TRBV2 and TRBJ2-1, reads EPEVTQTPSHQVTQMGQEVILRCVPISNHLYFYWYRQILGQKVEFLVSFYNNEISEKSEIFDDQFSVERPDGSNFTLKIRSTKLEDSAMYFCASRGDLNNEQFFGPGTRLTVL.

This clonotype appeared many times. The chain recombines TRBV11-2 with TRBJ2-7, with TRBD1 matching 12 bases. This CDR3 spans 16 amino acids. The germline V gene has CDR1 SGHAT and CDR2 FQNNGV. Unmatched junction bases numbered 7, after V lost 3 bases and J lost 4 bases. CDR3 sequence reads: CASSLLGGQGAYEQYF. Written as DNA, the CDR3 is TGTGCCAGCAGCTTGCTGGGGGGACAGGGGGCGTACGAGCAGTACTTC.

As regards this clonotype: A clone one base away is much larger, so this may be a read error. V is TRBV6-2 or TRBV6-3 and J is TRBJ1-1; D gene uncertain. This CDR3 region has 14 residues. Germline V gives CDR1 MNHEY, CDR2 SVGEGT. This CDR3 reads CASTPLLLNTEAIF. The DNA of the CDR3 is TGTGCCAGCACTCCCCTCCTGCTGAACACTGAAGCTATCTTT.

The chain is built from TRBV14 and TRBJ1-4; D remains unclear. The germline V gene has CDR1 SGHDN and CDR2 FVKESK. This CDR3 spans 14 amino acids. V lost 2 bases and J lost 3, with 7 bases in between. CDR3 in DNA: TGTGCCAGCAGCCAATTCAGGTCTAATGAAAAACTGTTTTTT. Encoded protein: CASSQFRSNEKLFF.

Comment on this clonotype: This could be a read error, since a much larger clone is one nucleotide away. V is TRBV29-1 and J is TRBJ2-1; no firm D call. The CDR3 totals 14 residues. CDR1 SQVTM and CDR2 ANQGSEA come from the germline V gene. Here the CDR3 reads CSVEGGSSYNEQSF. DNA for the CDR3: TGCAGCGTTGAAGGAGGCAGCTCCTACAATGAGCAGTCCTTC.

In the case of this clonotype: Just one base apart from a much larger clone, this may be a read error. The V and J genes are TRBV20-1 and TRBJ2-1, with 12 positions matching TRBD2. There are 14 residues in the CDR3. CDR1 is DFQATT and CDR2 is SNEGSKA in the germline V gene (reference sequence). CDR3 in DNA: TGCAGTGCTAGAAGACTAGCGGGGGTCCATGAGCAGCTCTTC. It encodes CSARRLAGVHEQLF.

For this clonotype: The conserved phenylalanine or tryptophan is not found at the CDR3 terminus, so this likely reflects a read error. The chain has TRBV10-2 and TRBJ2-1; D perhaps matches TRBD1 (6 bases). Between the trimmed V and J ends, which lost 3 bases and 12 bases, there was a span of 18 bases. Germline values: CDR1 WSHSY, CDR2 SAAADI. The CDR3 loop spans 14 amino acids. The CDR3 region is CASSDLGGLTRQFL. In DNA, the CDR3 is TGCGCCAGCAGTGACCTTGGGGGCCTTACTAGGCAGTTCTTA.